This record looks at one T cell receptor beta chain sequence and its context. What it recognizes is unknown. This entry is derived from a study of T cell responses to AZD1222 COVID-19 vaccine. Study conclusions and caveats: Vaccine-related CD4 TCRs covered spike, predominating at 160-218 and 743-854. Most donors were white British, females outnumbered males, and clonal diversity was possibly underestimated. Scientists sampled the repertoires only once the peak T cell response had passed.

The germline V and J ends were trimmed by 4 bases and 2 bases, with 18 bases remaining between them. CDR3 length: 16 residues. The germline V gene encodes CDR1 LGHNA and CDR2 YNFKEQ. Clones were read by immunoSEQ multiplex PCR, and TCRdb kept only the in-frame ones, dropping some. Of some 120,000 clones in the sample, roughly nine tenths were seen once. This clonotype originated in an adult who received the AZD1222 COVID-19 vaccine. This specimen was peripheral blood, taken 28 days after the second AZD1222 dose. The chain joins TRBV4-2 to TRBJ2-7; TRBD2 is a possible D gene (6 bases). This CDR3 is CASSLDPGEGTYEQYF. CDR3 bases: TGTGCCAGCAGCCTAGACCCGGGAGAAGGGACCTACGAGCAGTACTTC.